This T cell receptor (beta chain) was captured by sequencing in a study of blood T cell repertoires in COVID-19. Study background: Collection of acute and convalescent COVID-19 samples took place in the United States, Italy and Spain. Sample material is recorded as cDNA or gDNA derived from T cells, B-cell-depleted T cells, or PBMCs.

The CDR3 totals 13 residues. Unmatched junction bases numbered 4, after V lost 4 bases and J lost 2 bases. CDR1 and CDR2 (germline): SQVTM, ANQGSEA. Seattle enrolled patients during active infection and tracked them longitudinally. Source study methods: How many nucleated cells were present was estimated from reference gene primer amplification. Profiling relied on immunoSEQ multiplex PCR, and the TCRdb table lists in-frame clones only, not all of them. The V and J calls and clone size were taken over from that table, and D and trimming were inferred from the DNA. Of 180,000 or so clones in the sample, about four fifths are singletons; the top ten hold more than 9.5%.

The rearrangement links TRBV29-1 to TRBJ2-7; 8 bases agree with TRBD2. Sequences were obtained from peripheral blood. The sequence came from a woman in her thirties or forties with COVID-19, enrolled during active disease. CDR3 loop: CSVVLAVTYEQYF. CDR3 DNA: TGCAGCGTTGTACTAGCGGTTACCTACGAGCAGTACTTC.